This entry features one TCR beta chain sequence. Its matching antigen is unknown. This record belongs to a study of T cells after yellow fever vaccination. Study overall: SMART-Seq v4 Ultra Low Input prepared libraries from low-cell fractions.

Study observations and caveats: Booster samples showed a return of most primary-vaccination clones (around 95% CD4, approximately 85% CD8).

Researchers made TCR cDNA using 5'RACE template switching, and this step added a universal primer site and UMIs. TCRdb analysed the 5' RACE reads with MiXCR anew, one entry per CDR3 protein. The profile shows 100,000 to 150,000 distinct CDR3 sequences, under 9% of them singletons. This TCR was recovered from a man between 18 and 35 years old who received the YFV17D yellow fever vaccine. Sequenced material: CD8+ T cells sorted from PBMCs, taken on the day of the yellow fever booster vaccination.

CDR3 residues: CASSFGLAGDTQYF. The CDR3 DNA reads TGTGCCAGCAGTTTCGGACTAGCGGGGGATACGCAGTATTTT. The V call is TRBV12-3 or TRBV12-4, the J call TRBJ2-3; 12 nucleotides match TRBD2. V was pared by 3 bases and J by 6 bases, with 1 base of the junction left unmatched. The CDR3 has 14 residues.